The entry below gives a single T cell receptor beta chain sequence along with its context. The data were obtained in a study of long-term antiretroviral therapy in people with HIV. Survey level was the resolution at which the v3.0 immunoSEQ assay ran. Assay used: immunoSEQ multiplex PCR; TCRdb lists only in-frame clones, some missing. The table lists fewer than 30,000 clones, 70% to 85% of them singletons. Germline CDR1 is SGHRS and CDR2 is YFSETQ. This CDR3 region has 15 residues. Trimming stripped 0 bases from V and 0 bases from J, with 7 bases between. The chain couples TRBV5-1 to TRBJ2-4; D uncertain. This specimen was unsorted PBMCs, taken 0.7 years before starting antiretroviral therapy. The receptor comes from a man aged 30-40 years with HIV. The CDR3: CASSLGHLAKNIQYF. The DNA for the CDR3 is TGCGCCAGCAGCTTGGGGCACCTAGCCAAAAACATTCAGTACTTC.